These 11 T cell receptor beta chains share one sample of origin, sequenced in a study of control samples from healthy donors and cancer patients. TCRdb's table, derived via immunoSEQ multiplex PCR, lists solely in-frame clones and lacks some. The sample comprises about 190,000 clones, approximately 91% of which are singletons, and 1.8% rests with the top ten. Sequencing was done on a sample of blood. All receptors come from a man under 40 in good health.

The rearrangement links TRBV5-6 to TRBJ1-1; D possibly corresponds to TRBD1 (5 bases). Trimming took off 2 bases at V and 0 bases at J, with 17 bases between the two ends. Germline V lookup: CDR1 SGHDT, CDR2 YYEEEE. The CDR3 totals 17 residues. The CDR3 here is CASSFGGRVTMNTEAFF. In DNA form, the CDR3 reads TGTGCCAGCAGCTTTGGCGGCAGGGTAACGATGAACACTGAAGCTTTCTTT. The full variable domain, completed using reference TRBV5-6 and TRBJ1-1, is DAGVTQSPTHLIKTRGQQVTLRCSPKSGHDTVSWYQQALGQGPQFIFQYYEEEERQRGNFPDRFSGHQFPNYSSELNVNALLLGDSALYLCASSFGGRVTMNTEAFFGQGTRLTVV.

The CDR3 loop is CASSFRLGGADNSPLHF. CDR3 DNA sequence: TGTGCCAGCAGTTTTAGATTAGGGGGCGCGGATAATTCACCCCTCCACTTT. This chain links TRBV27 with TRBJ1-6, with 7 bases identical to TRBD1. From germline, CDR1 is MNHEY and CDR2 SMNVEV (reference sequence). The V gene end was trimmed by 3 bases and the J gene end by 5 bases; junction bases not matched to a gene: 10. The CDR3 length is 17 residues.

The rearrangement joins TRBV18 to TRBJ2-2; D gene uncertain. Germline V gene lookup returns CDR1 KGHSH and CDR2 LQKENI. The CDR3 extends over 12 amino acids. Trimming removed 3 bases at V and 7 bases at J, with 6 bases between. CDR3 loop: CASSPNDGELFF. In DNA, the CDR3 is TGTGCCAGCTCACCGAACGACGGGGAGCTGTTTTTT.

The chain employs TRBV10-2 and TRBJ1-4; unclear D gene. The CDR3 covers 18 residues. Germline assignment: CDR1 WSHSY and CDR2 SAAADI. V was shortened by 1 base and J by 2 bases, with 17 bases between the two germline ends. The CDR3 sequence: CASSELERKGITNEKLFF. The CDR3 DNA is TGCGCCAGCAGTGAGTTAGAGAGAAAAGGGATCACTAATGAAAAACTGTTTTTT.

V and J are TRBV5-4 and TRBJ1-1, with D possibly matching TRBD1 (5 bases). With 4 bases removed from V and 0 bases from J, the gap between germline ends came to 13 bases. Germline CDR1 and CDR2: SGHNT and YYREEE (reference sequence). The CDR3 contains 15 residues. The CDR3 reads CASSTGRNMNTEAFF. The CDR3 DNA sequence: TGTGCCAGCAGCACGGGACGGAACATGAACACTGAAGCTTTCTTT.

The chain uses TRBV11-2 and TRBJ2-4; D is possibly TRBD2 (5 bases). The CDR3 covers 11 residues. Trimming pared 8 bases from V and 9 bases from J, leaving 11 bases between. In germline, CDR1 is SGHAT, CDR2 FQNNGV. CDR3 protein: CASGSGGIQYF. CDR3 coding DNA: TGTGCCAGCGGGAGTGGTGGCATTCAGTACTTC.

The chain is built from TRBV30 and TRBJ1-6; D is ambiguous. There are 15 residues in the CDR3. CDR1 GTSNPN and CDR2 SVGIG come from the germline V gene (reference sequence). V lost 5 bases and J 2 bases, leaving 13 bases between the germline ends. CDR3 loop: CAWGKTGTYNSPLHF. For the CDR3, the DNA is TGTGCCTGGGGGAAAACGGGGACCTATAATTCACCCCTCCACTTT.

The chain has TRBV27 and TRBJ2-7; 11 bases agree with TRBD1. Germline CDR1 is MNHEY and CDR2 is SMNVEV (reference sequence). The junction had 11 bases not matched to a gene; V was cut back by 5 bases and J by 5 bases. The CDR3 spans 16 residues. The CDR3 sequence is CASSALGTGGLDEQYF. For the CDR3, the DNA is TGTGCCAGCAGTGCCCTTGGGACAGGGGGTCTCGACGAGCAGTACTTC.

Regarding this clone: This sample includes further DNA sequences coding for the same CDR3. This chain connects TRBV12-3 or TRBV12-4 to TRBJ1-1; D might be TRBD1 (5 bases). The CDR3 is 12 amino acids. V gave up 5 bases and J gave up 5 bases, with 9 bases separating them. The CDR3 reads CASSLSGTEAFF. In DNA, the CDR3 is TGTGCCAGCAGTCTCTCAGGGACTGAAGCTTTCTTT.

V gene TRBV10-1 combines with J gene TRBJ1-1; 8 bases are shared with TRBD1. The CDR3 runs 13 residues. V shed 4 bases and J 7 bases; nucleotides not matched to a gene: 5. Germline V gives CDR1 WNHNN, CDR2 SYGVQD (reference sequence). The CDR3 loop is CASSAGTGDEAFF. As DNA, the CDR3 is TGCGCCAGCAGTGCGGGGACAGGAGATGAAGCTTTCTTT.

V gene TRBV6-1 combines with J gene TRBJ1-6; a possible D gene is TRBD1 (5 bases). The CDR3 spans 12 residues. Germline V gene sequence: CDR1 MNHNS, CDR2 SASEGT. Trimming shortened V by 3 bases and J by 9 bases, and 6 bases separated the two germline ends. The CDR3 spells CASSDRGSPLHF. The CDR3, as DNA: TGTGCCAGCAGTGATAGGGGTTCACCCCTCCACTTT.